This T cell receptor (beta chain) was recovered during a study of blood T cell repertoires in COVID-19. This CDR3 has 14 amino acids. V shed 3 bases and J shed 0 bases, with 10 bases lying between them. The germline V gene has CDR1 SGHTS and CDR2 YDEGEE. The method was immunoSEQ multiplex PCR; TCRdb's version includes in-frame clones alone and lacks a portion of them. This sample carries tens of thousands of clones, about 70% of them seen once, and the ten largest clones take more than 5%. The V and J genes are TRBV5-8 and TRBJ2-7; TRBD2 might be the D (6 bases). This TCR derives from a human donor in a cohort sampled during active COVID-19. Sequencing was done on a sample of peripheral blood. The CDR3 DNA reads as TGTGCCAGCAGCTCATCGGACTACTCCTACGAGCAGTACTTC. Translating it yields CASSSSDYSYEQYF.